This T cell receptor beta chain appears in the sequencing data of a study of blood T cell repertoires in COVID-19. Study context: Researchers got acute and convalescent COVID-19 samples from the United States, Italy and Spain. Sample material is recorded as cDNA or gDNA derived from T cells, B-cell-depleted T cells, or PBMCs.

As originally analysed: Counts of nucleated cells, estimated from reference gene primer amplification, were obtained. TCRdb's copy holds only in-frame clones and misses some; the assay was immunoSEQ multiplex PCR. V and J calls and clone size follow that table, whereas D and trimming were derived from the DNA. The repertoire holds approximately 100,000 clones, with roughly 83% as singletons. The trim removed 10 bases at V and 0 bases at J, leaving 8 bases unmatched. The germline V gene encodes CDR1 MNHEY and CDR2 SMNVEV (reference sequence). CDR3 length equals 15 residues. The receptor was isolated from a woman in her fifties or sixties with acute or convalescent COVID-19. Sequencing was done on a sample of peripheral blood. The chain carries TRBV27 and TRBJ1-3; 8 positions match TRBD1. CDR3 residues: CAIHLQGDSGNTIYF. The CDR3 coding sequence is TGTGCCATCCATTTACAGGGGGACTCTGGAAACACCATATATTTT.